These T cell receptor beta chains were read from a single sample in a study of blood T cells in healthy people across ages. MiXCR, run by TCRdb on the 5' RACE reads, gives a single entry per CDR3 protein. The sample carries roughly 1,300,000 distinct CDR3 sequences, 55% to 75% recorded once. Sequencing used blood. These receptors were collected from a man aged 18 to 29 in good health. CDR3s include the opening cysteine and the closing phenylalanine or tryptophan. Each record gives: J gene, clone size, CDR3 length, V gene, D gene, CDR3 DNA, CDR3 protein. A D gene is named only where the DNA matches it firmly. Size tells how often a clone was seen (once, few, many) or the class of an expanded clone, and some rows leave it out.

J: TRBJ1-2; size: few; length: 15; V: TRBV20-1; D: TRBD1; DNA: TGCAGTGCTAAAGATCCGGGGACAGGGGATTGGAGCTACACCTTC; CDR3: CSAKDPGTGDWSYTF
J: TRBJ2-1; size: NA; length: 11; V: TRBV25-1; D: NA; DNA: TGTGCCAGCAGAGCATACAATGGGCAGTTCTTC; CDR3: CASRAYNGQFF
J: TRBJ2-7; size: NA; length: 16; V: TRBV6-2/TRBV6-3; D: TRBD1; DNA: TGTGCCAGCAGCCCCTGGGACAGGGTTTATTCCTACGAGCAGTACTTC; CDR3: CASSPWDRVYSYEQYF
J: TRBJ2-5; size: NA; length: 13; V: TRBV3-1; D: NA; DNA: TGTGCCAGCAGCCAACAGGGCATAGAGACCCAGTACTTC; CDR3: CASSQQGIETQYF
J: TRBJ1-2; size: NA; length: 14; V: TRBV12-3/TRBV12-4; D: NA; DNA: TGTGCCAGCAGTTTCAAGGGCCTTATTTATGGCTACACCTTC; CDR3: CASSFKGLIYGYTF
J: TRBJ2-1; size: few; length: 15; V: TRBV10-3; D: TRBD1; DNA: TGTGCCATCAGGGCCGGGACAGGCGGCCACAATGAGCAGTTCTTC; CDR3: CAIRAGTGGHNEQFF
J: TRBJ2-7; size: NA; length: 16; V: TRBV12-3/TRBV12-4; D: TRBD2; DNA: TGTGCCAGCAGTCCCCGTAGGTCTAGCGGCTCCTACGAGCAGTACTTC; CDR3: CASSPRRSSGSYEQYF
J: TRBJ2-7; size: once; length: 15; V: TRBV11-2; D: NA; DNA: TGTGCCAGCAGCTTAGCCAGGGACACAGCCTACGAGCAGTACTTC; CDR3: CASSLARDTAYEQYF
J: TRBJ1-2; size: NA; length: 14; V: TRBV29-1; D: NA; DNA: TGCAGCGTTGAAGCCGAACTTTCTAACTATGGCTACACCTTC; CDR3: CSVEAELSNYGYTF
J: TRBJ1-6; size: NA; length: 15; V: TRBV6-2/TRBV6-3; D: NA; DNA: TGTGCCAGCAGTTTATATCAAGGGGCTAATTCACCCCTCCACTTT; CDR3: CASSLYQGANSPLHF
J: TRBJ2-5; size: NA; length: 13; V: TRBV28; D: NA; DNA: TGTGCCGGCAGTTTAATGCCCCAAGAGACCCAGTACTTC; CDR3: CAGSLMPQETQYF
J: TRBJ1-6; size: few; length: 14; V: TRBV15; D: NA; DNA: TGTGCCACCAGCAGAGGGCTGCGAAATTCACCCCTCCACTTT; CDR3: CATSRGLRNSPLHF
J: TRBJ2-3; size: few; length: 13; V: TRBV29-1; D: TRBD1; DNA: TGCAGCGTTGACAGGGGGCAGACAGATACGCAGTATTTT; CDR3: CSVDRGQTDTQYF
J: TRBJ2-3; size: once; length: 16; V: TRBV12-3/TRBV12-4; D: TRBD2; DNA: TGTGCCAGCAGTTTCCTGTTCGGGGGAGGGACAGATACGCAGTATTTT; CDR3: CASSFLFGGGTDTQYF
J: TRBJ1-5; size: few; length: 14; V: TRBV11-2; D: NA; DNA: TGTGCCAGCTCAGGAACAAATAGCAATCAGCCCCAGCATTTT; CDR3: CASSGTNSNQPQHF
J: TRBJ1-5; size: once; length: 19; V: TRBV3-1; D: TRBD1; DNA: TGTGCCAGCAGCCCGACGTGGAGGACAGGGAAGGGGGTAGATCAGCCCCAGCATTTT; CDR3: CASSPTWRTGKGVDQPQHF
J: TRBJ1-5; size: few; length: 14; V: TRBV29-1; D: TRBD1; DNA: TGCAGCGTTCACACCCGGGACAGCGCAATTGGTCAGCATTTT; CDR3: CSVHTRDSAIGQHF
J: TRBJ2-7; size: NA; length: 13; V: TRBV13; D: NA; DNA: TGTCCCAGCAGCGGAGAGGGGAACTACGAGCAGTACTTC; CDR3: CPSSGEGNYEQYF
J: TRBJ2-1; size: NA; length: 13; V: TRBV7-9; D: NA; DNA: TGTGCCAGCAGGGTGGCCCTACGGCCTGAGCAGTTCTTC; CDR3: CASRVALRPEQFF
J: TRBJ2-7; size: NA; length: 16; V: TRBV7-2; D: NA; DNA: TGTGCCAGCAGCTTAGAGGCGGTGCAGGGATTATACGAGCAGTACTTC; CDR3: CASSLEAVQGLYEQYF
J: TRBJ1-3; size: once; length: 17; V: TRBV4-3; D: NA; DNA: TGCGCCAGCAGCCAAGAATTTGCCTTGAGCTCTGGAAACACCATATATTTT; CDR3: CASSQEFALSSGNTIYF
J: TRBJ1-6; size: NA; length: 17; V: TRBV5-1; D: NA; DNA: TGCGCCAGCAACTTGGCCGGACAAGTGGGGCTTAGGTCACCCCTCCACTTT; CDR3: CASNLAGQVGLRSPLHF
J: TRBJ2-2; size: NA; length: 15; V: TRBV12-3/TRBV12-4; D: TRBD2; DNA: TGTGCCAGCAGCACAATAGCGGGAGAAGTCGGGGAGCTGTTTTTT; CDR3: CASSTIAGEVGELFF
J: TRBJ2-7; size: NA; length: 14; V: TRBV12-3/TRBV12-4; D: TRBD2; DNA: TGTGCCAGCAGTTCTGGACTAGTGGGGGACGAGCAGTACTTC; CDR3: CASSSGLVGDEQYF
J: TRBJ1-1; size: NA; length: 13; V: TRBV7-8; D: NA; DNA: TGTGCCAGCAGCTTCGACAGGCACACTGAAGCTTTCTTT; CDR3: CASSFDRHTEAFF
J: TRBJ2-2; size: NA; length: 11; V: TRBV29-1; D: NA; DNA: TGCAGCGTTATAGGGTCCGGGGAGCTGTTTTTT; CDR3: CSVIGSGELFF
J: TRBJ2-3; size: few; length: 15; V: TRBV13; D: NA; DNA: TGTGCCAGCAGCTGGGGACGGACTAGCACAGATACGCAGTATTTT; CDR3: CASSWGRTSTDTQYF
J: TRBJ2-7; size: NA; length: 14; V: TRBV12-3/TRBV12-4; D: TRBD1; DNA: TGTGCCAGCAGCTACGGGACAGCGGTAAACGAGCAGTACTTC; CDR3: CASSYGTAVNEQYF
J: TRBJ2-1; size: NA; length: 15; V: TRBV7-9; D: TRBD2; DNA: TGTGCCAGCAGCGAAGCGGGGGGGCTAGTGTATGAGCAGTTCTTC; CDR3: CASSEAGGLVYEQFF
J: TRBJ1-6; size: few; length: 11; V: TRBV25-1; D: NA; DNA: TGTGCCAGCAGTCCTAGTTTTACCCTCCACTTT; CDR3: CASSPSFTLHF
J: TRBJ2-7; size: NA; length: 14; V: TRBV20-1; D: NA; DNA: TGCAGTGCTATCCGGCCAGCCACGACCTACGAGCAGTACTTC; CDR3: CSAIRPATTYEQYF
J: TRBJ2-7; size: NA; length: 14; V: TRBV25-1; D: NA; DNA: TGTGCCAGCAGCAAGGGCCTTTCCCTCCACGAGCAGTACTTC; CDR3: CASSKGLSLHEQYF
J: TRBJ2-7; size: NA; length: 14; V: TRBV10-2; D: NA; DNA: TGCGCCAGCACGGGGGATTATAGATCCTACGAGCAGTACTTC; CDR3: CASTGDYRSYEQYF
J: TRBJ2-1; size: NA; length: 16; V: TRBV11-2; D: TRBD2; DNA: TGTGCCAGCAGCTCTCCAGGCGCGGGGGGAAGCAGTGAGCAGTTCTTC; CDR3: CASSSPGAGGSSEQFF
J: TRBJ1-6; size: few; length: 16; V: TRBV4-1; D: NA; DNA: TGCGCCAGCAGCCAACCTCGAACAGGGAGAGGCTCACCCCTCCACTTT; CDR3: CASSQPRTGRGSPLHF
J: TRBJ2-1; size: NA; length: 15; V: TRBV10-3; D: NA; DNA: TGTGCCATCAGTGACTCGGGGACCCAGCCGGCTGAGCAGTTCTTC; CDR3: CAISDSGTQPAEQFF
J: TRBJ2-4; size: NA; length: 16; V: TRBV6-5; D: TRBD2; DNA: TGTGCCAGCAGTTACTCGATGGGGGGAGGGAGAAACATTCAGTACTTC; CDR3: CASSYSMGGGRNIQYF
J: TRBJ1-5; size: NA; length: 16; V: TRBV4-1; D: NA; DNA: TGCGCCAGCAGCCACCTAGTTGGACAGAACAATCAGCCCCAGCATTTT; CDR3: CASSHLVGQNNQPQHF
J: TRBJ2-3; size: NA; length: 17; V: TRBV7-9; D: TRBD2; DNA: TGTGCCAGCAGCTTAGGCCCGGGACTAGCGGGAACCGATACGCAGTATTTT; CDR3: CASSLGPGLAGTDTQYF
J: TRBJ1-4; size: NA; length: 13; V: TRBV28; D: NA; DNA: TGTGCCAGCAGTCCCACCGGCCCGCAGCAACTGTTTTTT; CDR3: CASSPTGPQQLFF
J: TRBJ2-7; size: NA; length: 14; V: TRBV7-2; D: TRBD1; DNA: TGTGCCAGCAGCCCTCGGACAGGAAGCCCTGCACAGTACTTC; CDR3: CASSPRTGSPAQYF
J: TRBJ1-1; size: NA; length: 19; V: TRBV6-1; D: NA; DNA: TGTGCCAGCACTGACGGCTTCTCAGCTCCTATTCCTTTGAACACTGAAGCTTTCTTT; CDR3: CASTDGFSAPIPLNTEAFF
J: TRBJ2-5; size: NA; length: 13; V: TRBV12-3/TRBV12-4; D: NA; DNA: TGTGCCAGCAGGCCCCTGGGTCAAGAGACCCAGTACTTC; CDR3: CASRPLGQETQYF
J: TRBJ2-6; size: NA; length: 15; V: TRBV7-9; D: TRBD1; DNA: TGTGCCAGCAGCCTTAAGACAGGGGGAGGCAACGTCCTGACTTTC; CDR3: CASSLKTGGGNVLTF
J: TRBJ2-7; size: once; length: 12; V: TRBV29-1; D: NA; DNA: TGCAGCTCCAGGACAGACTCCTACGAGCAGTACTTC; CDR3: CSSRTDSYEQYF
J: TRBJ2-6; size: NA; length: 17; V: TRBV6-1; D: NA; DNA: TGTGCCAGCAAAGAGGCAGGGGCCCCCTCTGGGGCCAACGTCCTGACTTTC; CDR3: CASKEAGAPSGANVLTF
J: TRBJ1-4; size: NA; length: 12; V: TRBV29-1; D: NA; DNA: TGCAGCGTTGAGGTCGATGGGGAAGAACTGTTTTTT; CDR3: CSVEVDGEELFF
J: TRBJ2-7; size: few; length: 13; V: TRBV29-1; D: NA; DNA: TGCAGCGTTGCCCCAGGCGACTCCTACGAGCAGTACTTC; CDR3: CSVAPGDSYEQYF
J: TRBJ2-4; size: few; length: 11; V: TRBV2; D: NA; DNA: TGTGCCAGCAGTGTTCGTCTAGAGCAGTACTTC; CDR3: CASSVRLEQYF
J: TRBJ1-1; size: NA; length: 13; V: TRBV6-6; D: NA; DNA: TGTGCCAGCAGGTGGACAGCAGACACTGAAGCTTTCTTT; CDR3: CASRWTADTEAFF
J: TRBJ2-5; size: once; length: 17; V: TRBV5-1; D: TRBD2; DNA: TGCGCCAGCAGCTTGGCTAGCGGGGGGAACTCAGGAGAGACCCAGTACTTC; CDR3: CASSLASGGNSGETQYF
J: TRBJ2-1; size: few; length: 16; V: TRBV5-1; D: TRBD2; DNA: TGCGCCAGCAGCTTCTCTAGCGGGAGAGTCTTCAATGAGCAGTTCTTC; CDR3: CASSFSSGRVFNEQFF
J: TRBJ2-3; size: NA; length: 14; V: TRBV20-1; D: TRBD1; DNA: TGCAGTGCTAGCATTACAGGGGGCACAGATACGCAGTATTTT; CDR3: CSASITGGTDTQYF